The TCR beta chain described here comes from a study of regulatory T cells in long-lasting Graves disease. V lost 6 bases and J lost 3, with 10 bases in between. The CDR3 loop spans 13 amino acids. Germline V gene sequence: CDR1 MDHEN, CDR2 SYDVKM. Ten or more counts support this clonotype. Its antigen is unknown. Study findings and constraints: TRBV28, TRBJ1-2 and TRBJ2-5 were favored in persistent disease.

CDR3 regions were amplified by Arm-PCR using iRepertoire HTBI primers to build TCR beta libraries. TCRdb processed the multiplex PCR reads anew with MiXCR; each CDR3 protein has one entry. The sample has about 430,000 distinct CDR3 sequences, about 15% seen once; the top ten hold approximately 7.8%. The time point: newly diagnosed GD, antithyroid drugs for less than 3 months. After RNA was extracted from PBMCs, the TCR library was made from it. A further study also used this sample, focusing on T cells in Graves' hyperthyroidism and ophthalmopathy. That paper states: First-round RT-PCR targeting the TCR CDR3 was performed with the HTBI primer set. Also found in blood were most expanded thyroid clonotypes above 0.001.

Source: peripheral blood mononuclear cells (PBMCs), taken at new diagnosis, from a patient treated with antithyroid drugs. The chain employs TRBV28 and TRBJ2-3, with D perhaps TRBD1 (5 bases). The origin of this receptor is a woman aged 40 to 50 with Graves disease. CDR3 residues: CASRMDTTDTQYF. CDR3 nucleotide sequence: TGTGCCAGCAGAATGGACACAACAGATACGCAGTATTTT.